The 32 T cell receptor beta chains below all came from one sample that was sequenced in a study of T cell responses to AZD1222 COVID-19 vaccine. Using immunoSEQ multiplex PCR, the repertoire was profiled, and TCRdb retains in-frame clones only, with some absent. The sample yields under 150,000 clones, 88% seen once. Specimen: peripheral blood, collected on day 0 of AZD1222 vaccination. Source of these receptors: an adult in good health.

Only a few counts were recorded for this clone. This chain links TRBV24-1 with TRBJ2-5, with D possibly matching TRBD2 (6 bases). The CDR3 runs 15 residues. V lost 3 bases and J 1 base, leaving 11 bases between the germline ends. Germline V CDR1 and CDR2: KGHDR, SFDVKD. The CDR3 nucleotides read TGTGCCACCAGTGATCCCCGGGGGTTCCAAGAGACCCAGTACTTC. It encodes CATSDPRGFQETQYF.

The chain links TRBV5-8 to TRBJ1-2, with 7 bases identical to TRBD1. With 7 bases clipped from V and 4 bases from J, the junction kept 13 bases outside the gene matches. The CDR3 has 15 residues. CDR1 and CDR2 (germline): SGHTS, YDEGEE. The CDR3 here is CASGPRGALVYGYTF. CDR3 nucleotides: TGTGCCAGCGGGCCCAGGGGGGCGCTAGTCTATGGCTACACCTTC.

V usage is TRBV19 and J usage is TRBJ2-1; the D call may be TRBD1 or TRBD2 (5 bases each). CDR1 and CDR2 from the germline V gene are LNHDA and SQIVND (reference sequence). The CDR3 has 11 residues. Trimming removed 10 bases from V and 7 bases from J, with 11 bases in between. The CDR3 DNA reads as TGTGCCACCGTGGGGGTAAATGAGCAGTTCTTC. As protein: CATVGVNEQFF.

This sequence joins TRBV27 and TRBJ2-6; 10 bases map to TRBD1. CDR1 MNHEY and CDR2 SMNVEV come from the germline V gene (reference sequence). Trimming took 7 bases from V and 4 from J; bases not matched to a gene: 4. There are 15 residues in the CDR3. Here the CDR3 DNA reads TGTGCCAGCACGACAGGGGGCACCGGGGCCAACGTCCTGACTTTC. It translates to CASTTGGTGANVLTF.

DNA of the CDR3: TGCGCCAGCAGTGCGTTAGCGGGAATGGTCACAGATACGCAGTATTTT. Translating it yields CASSALAGMVTDTQYF. This chain connects TRBV10-1 to TRBJ2-3, with 8 bases that match TRBD2. CDR1 WNHNN and CDR2 SYGVQD come from the germline V gene (reference sequence). The CDR3 length is 16 residues. The trim removed 4 bases at V and 2 bases at J, leaving 8 bases unmatched.

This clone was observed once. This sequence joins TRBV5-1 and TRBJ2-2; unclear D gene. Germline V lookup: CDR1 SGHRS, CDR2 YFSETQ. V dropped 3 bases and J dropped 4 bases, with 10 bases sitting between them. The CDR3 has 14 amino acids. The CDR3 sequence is CASSSGELTGELFF. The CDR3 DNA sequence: TGCGCCAGCAGCTCTGGCGAGCTCACCGGGGAGCTGTTTTTT.

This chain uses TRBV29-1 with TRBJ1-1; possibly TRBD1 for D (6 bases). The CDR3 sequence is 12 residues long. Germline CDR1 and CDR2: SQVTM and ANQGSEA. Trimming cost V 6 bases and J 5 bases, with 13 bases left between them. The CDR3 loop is CSVGQRSTEAFF. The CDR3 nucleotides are TGCAGCGTCGGACAGCGGAGTACTGAAGCTTTCTTT. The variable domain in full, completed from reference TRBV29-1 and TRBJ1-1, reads SAVISQKPSRDICQRGTSLTIQCQVDSQVTMMFWYRQQPGQSLTLIATANQGSEATYESGFVIDKFPISRPNLTFSTLTVSNMSPEDSSIYLCSVGQRSTEAFFGQGTRLTVV.

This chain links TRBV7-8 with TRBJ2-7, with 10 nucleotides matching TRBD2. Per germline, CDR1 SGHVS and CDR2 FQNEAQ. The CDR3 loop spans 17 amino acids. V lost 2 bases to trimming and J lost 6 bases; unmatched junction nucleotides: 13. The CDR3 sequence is CASSLRLAGDFLTEQYF. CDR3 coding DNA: TGTGCCAGCAGCTTACGGCTAGCGGGAGACTTCCTCACCGAGCAGTACTTC.

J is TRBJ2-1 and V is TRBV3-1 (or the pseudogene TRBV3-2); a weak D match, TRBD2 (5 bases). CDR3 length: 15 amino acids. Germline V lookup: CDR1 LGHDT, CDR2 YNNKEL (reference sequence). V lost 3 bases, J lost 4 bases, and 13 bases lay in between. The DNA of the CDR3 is TGTGCCAGCAGCCACGGCGGGTTAGGGTACAATGAGCAGTTCTTC. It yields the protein CASSHGGLGYNEQFF.

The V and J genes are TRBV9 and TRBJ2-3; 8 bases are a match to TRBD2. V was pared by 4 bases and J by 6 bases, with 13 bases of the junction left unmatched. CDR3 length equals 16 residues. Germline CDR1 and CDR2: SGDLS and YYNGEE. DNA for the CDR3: TGTGCCAGCAGCACCCTTACCGGGACTAGTATGGATACGCAGTATTTT. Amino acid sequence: CASSTLTGTSMDTQYF.

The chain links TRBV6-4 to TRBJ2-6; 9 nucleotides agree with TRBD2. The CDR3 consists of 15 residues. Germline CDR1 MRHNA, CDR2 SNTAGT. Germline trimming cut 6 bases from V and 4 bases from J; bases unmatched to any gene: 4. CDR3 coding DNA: TGTGCCAGCAGGCCTAGCGGGACCGGGGCCAACGTCCTGACTTTC. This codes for CASRPSGTGANVLTF.

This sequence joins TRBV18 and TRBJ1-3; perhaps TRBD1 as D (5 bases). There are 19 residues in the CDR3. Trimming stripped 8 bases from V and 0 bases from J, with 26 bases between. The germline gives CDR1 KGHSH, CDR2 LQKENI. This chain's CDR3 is CASAFIGGTGGHSGNTIYF. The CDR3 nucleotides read TGTGCCAGCGCCTTTATCGGGGGAACGGGCGGACACTCTGGAAACACCATATATTTT.

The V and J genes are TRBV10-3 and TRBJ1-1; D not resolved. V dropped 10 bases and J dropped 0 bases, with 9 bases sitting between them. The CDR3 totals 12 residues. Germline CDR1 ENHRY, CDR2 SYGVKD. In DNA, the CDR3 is TGTGCCAGCAGCCGACTGAACACTGAAGCTTTCTTT. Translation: CASSRLNTEAFF.

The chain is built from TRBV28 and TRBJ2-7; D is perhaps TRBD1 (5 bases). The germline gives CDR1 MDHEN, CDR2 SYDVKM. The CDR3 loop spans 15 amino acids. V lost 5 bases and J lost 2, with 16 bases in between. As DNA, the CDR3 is TGTGCCAGCAGTCTTTCGGCAGGGCACCCCTACGAGCAGTACTTC. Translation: CASSLSAGHPYEQYF. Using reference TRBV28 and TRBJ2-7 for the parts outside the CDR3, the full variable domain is DVKVTQSSRYLVKRTGEKVFLECVQDMDHENMFWYRQDPGLGLRLIYFSYDVKMKEKGDIPEGYSVSREKKERFSLILESASTNQTSMYLCASSLSAGHPYEQYFGPGTRLTVT.

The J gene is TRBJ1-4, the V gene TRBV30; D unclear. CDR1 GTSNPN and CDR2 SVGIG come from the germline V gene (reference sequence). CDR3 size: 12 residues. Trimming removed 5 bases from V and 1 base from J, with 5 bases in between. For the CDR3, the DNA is TGTGCCTGGGACCGAACTAATGAAAAACTGTTTTTT. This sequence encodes CAWDRTNEKLFF. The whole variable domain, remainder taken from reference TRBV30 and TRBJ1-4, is SQTIHQWPATLVQPVGSPLSLECTVEGTSNPNLYWYRQAAGRGLQLLFYSVGIGQISSEVPQNLSASRPQDRQFILSSKKLLLSDSGFYLCAWDRTNEKLFFGSGTQLSVL.

The CDR3 loop reads CASSARGNNSPLHF. The CDR3 DNA sequence: TGTGCCAGCAGCGCACGGGGCAATAATTCACCCCTCCACTTT. The chain uses TRBV11-1 and TRBJ1-6; D is possibly TRBD1 (5 bases). Trimming took 5 bases from V and 5 from J, leaving 10 bases between them. CDR1 is SGHAT and CDR2 is FQDESV in the germline V gene (reference sequence). CDR3 length: 14 residues.

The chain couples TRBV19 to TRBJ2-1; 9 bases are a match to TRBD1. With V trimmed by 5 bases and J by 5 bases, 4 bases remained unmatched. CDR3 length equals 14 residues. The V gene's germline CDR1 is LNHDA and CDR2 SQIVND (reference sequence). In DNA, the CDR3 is TGTGCCAGTAGTGACAGGGGGGTGGACAATGAGCAGTTCTTC. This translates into CASSDRGVDNEQFF.

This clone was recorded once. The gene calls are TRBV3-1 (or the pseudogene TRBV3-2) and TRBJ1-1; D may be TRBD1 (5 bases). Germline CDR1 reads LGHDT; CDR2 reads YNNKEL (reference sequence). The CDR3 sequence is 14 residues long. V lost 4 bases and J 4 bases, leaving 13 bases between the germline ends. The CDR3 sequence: CASSPQGWGTEAFF. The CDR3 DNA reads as TGTGCCAGCAGCCCCCAGGGTTGGGGCACTGAAGCTTTCTTT.

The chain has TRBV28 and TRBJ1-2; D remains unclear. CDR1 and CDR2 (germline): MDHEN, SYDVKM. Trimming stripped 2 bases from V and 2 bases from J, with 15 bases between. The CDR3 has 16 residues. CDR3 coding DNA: TGTGCCAGCAGTTTACTGAACCCGACACTCAACTATGGCTACACCTTC. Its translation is CASSLLNPTLNYGYTF.

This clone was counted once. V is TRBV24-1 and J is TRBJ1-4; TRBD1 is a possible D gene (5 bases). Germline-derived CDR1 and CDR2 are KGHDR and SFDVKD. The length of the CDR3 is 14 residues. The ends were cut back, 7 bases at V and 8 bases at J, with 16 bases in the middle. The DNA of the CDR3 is TGTGCCACCAGCAGCGCGGGGCTCGAAGAAAAACTGTTTTTT. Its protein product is CATSSAGLEEKLFF.

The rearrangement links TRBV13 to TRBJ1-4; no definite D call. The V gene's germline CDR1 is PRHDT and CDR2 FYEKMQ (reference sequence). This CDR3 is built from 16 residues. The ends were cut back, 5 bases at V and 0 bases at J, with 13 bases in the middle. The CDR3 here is CASSEKTLATNEKLFF. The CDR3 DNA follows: TGTGCCAGCAGCGAAAAAACGCTAGCAACTAATGAAAAACTGTTTTTT.

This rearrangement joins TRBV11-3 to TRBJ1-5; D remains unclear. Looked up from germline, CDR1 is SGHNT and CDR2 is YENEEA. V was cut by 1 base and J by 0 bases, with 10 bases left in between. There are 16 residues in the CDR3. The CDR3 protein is CASSLAERGSNQPQHF. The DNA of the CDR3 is TGTGCCAGCAGCTTAGCGGAACGGGGTAGCAATCAGCCCCAGCATTTT.

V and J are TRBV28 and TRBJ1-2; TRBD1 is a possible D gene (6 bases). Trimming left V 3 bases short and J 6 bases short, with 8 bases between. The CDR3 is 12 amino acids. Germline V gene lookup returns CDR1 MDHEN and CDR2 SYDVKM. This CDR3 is CASSFRGNGYTF. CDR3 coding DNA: TGTGCCAGCAGTTTCAGGGGAAATGGCTACACCTTC.

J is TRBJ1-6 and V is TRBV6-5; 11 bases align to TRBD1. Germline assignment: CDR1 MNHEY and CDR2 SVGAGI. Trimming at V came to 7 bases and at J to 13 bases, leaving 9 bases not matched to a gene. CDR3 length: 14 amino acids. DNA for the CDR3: TGTGCCAGCAACTTCGGACAGGGGGCGCCGCCCCTCCACTTT. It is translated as CASNFGQGAPPLHF.

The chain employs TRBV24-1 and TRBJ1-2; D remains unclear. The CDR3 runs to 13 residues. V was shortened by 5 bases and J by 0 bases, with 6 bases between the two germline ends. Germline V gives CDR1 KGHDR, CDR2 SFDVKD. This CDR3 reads CATSAYSNYGYTF. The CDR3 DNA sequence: TGTGCCACCAGTGCGTACTCTAACTATGGCTACACCTTC.

The CDR3 sequence is CASSQDLWGPDTQYF. CDR3 sequence (DNA): TGTGCCAGCAGCCAAGATCTCTGGGGTCCGGATACGCAGTATTTT. The chain uses TRBV14 and TRBJ2-3; D is uncertain. From germline, CDR1 is SGHDN and CDR2 FVKESK. The CDR3 consists of 15 residues. Deletions cut 0 bases from V and 6 bases from J, with 13 bases between.

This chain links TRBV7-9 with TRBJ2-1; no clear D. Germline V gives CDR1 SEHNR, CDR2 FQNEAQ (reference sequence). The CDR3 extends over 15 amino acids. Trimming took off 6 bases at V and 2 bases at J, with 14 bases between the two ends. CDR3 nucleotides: TGTGCCAGCAGGGGCGAGCGCCCCGCCTACAATGAGCAGTTCTTC. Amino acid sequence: CASRGERPAYNEQFF.

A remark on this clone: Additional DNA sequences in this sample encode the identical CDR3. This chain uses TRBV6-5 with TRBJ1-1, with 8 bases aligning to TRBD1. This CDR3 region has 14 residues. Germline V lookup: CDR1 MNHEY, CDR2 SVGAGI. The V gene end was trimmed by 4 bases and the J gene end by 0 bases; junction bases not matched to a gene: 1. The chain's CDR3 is CASSLDRVNTEAFF. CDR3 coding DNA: TGTGCCAGCAGTTTGGACAGGGTGAACACTGAAGCTTTCTTT.

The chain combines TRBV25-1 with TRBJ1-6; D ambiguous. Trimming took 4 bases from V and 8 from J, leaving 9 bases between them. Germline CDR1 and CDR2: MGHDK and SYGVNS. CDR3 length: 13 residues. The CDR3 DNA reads TGTGCCAGCAGTGGGGAAGGTTATTCACCCCTCCACTTT. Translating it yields CASSGEGYSPLHF.

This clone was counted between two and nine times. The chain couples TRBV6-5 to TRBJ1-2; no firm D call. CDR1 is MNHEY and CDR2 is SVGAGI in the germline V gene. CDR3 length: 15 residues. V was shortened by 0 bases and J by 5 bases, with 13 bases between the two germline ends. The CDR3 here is CASSYSNFEWYGYTF. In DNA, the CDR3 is TGTGCCAGCAGTTACTCGAACTTTGAATGGTATGGCTACACCTTC.

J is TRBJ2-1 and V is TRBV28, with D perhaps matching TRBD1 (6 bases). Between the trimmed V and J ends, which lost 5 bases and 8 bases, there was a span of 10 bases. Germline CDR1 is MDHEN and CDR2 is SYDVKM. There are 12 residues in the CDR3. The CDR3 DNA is TGTGCCAGCAGTCCCCACAGGGATGAGCAGTTCTTC. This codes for CASSPHRDEQFF.

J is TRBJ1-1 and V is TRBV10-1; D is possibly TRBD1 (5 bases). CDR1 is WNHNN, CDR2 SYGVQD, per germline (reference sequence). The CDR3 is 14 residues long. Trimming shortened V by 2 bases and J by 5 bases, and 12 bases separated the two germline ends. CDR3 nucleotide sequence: TGCGCCAGCAGTGAGATCCGGGGGTCTACTGAAGCTTTCTTT. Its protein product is CASSEIRGSTEAFF.